This T cell receptor beta chain was profiled in a study of cytomegalovirus exposure and HLA in healthy donors. The study, taken as a whole, reports: In a later analysis, TCR beta V- and J-gene trimming was associated with a missense DCLRE1C variant. The sole available immune exposure information was CMV serostatus.

A few counts support this clone. Its specificity is unknown. Donors had nominal health at sampling but likely had unrecorded immune exposures. Researchers ran the PCR with 60 Vbeta and 13 Jbeta primers. Profiled with immunoSEQ multiplex PCR; TCRdb holds only in-frame clones, not every one. The sample contains 90,000 or so clones, roughly 80% of which appear only once. The receptor's source is a man aged 25 to 40 in good health and CMV-seropositive. Sequenced: PBMCs.

CDR3 sequence reads: CASSPGTGSNGYTF. CDR3 nucleotides: TGTGCCAGCAGCCCCGGGACAGGGAGTAATGGCTACACCTTC. The chain links TRBV5-8 to TRBJ1-2, with 9 bases matching TRBD1. Germline CDR1 reads SGHTS; CDR2 reads YDEGEE. The CDR3 totals 14 residues. With V trimmed by 4 bases and J by 6 bases, 7 bases remained unmatched.